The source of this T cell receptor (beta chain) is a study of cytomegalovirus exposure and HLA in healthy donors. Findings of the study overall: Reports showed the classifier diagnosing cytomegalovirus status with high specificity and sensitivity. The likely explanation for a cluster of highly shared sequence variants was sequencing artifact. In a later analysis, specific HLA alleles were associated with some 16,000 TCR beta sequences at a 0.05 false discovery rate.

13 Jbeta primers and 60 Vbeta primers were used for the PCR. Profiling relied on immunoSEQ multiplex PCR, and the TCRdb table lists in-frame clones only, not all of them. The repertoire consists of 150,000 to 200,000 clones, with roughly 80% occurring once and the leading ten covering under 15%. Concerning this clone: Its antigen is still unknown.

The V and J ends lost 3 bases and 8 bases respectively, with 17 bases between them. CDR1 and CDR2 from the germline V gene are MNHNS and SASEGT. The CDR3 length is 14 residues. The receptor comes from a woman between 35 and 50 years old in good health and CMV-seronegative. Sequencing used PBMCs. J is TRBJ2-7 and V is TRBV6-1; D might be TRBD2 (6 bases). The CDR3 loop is CASSEPGTGVQQYF. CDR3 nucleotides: TGTGCCAGCAGTGAGCCCGGGACGGGGGTCCAGCAGTACTTC.